The 13 T cell receptor beta chains reported below all come from one sample, sequenced in a study of human T cells and chemical hapten exposure. Time point noted: pre-sensitization, week 0. Regarding treatment: therapeutic diphenylcyclopropenone sensitization with weekly scalp DPC. From the RACE reads, TCRdb called clonotypes with MiXCR, one entry per CDR3 protein. The table includes over 300,000 distinct CDR3 sequences, approximately 5% detected once. Sequenced material: whole blood, taken in connection with sensitization to the hapten diphenylcyclopropenone (DPC). These receptors all come from a woman aged 45-65 years with alopecia areata. Some clones in this sample may be carry-over from other donors' samples.

At least ten counts were recorded for this clonotype. The chain recombines TRBV12-5 with TRBJ1-1; D may be TRBD1 (6 bases). CDR1 is LGHNT and CDR2 is FRNRAP in the germline V gene. The CDR3 loop spans 13 amino acids. V lost 1 base and J lost 5, with 8 bases in between. The CDR3 protein is CASGLDTGTEAFF. CDR3 in DNA: TGTGCTAGTGGTTTGGATACAGGGACTGAAGCTTTCTTT.

This clonotype was seen a handful of times. The chain recombines TRBV4-2 with TRBJ1-6; the D gene is possibly TRBD1 (5 bases). This CDR3 contains 14 residues. Trimming left V 0 bases short and J 7 bases short, with 7 bases between. CDR1 is LGHNA and CDR2 is YNFKEQ in the germline V gene. CDR3 nucleotide sequence: TGTGCCAGCAGCCAAGAGGACACCAATTCACCCCTCCACTTT. Protein sequence: CASSQEDTNSPLHF.

This clonotype appeared many times. The rearrangement uses TRBV3-1 and TRBJ2-7; 9 bases are a match to TRBD1. The CDR3 loop spans 15 amino acids. Unmatched junction bases numbered 6, after V lost 4 bases and J lost 2 bases. Germline V lookup: CDR1 LGHDT, CDR2 YNNKEL (reference sequence). The CDR3 DNA is TGTGCCAGCAGCCTGAGGGGGACAGGGCCCTACGAGCAGTACTTC. Translation gives CASSLRGTGPYEQYF.

This clonotype was counted between two and nine times. Here the CDR3 reads CAWSPGPTNTEAFF. Here the CDR3 DNA reads TGTGCCTGGAGTCCGGGCCCCACGAACACTGAAGCTTTCTTT. This chain joins TRBV30 and TRBJ1-1, with D unresolved. The germline gives CDR1 GTSNPN, CDR2 SVGIG (reference sequence). Trimming shortened V by 2 bases and J by 1 base, and 11 bases separated the two germline ends. This CDR3 is built from 14 residues.

The chain uses TRBV4-1 and TRBJ1-4; no reliable D call. Per germline, CDR1 MGHRA and CDR2 YSYEKL. The CDR3 has 14 residues. The V end lost 0 bases, the J end lost 7 bases, and 9 bases lay between the germline ends. CDR3 nucleotides: TGCGCCAGCAGCCAAGATTTCCAAACTGAAAAACTGTTTTTT. Translated: CASSQDFQTEKLFF.

The gene calls are TRBV5-4 and TRBJ1-4; 9 bases fit TRBD1. Germline V CDR1 and CDR2: SGHNT, YYREEE (reference sequence). V lost 0 bases, J lost 8 bases, and 5 bases stayed unmatched. The CDR3 totals 15 residues. The CDR3 spells CASSLGDRGKEKLFF. The CDR3 region has the DNA TGTGCCAGCAGCTTGGGTGACAGGGGGAAAGAAAAACTGTTTTTT.

This chain links TRBV2 with TRBJ1-4; no firm D call. The CDR3 is made up of 13 amino acids. The V end lost 7 bases, the J end lost 0 bases, and 6 bases lay between the germline ends. Germline assignment: CDR1 SNHLY and CDR2 FYNNEI. The CDR3 region has the DNA TGTGCCAGCAAAGGACCAACTAATGAAAAACTGTTTTTT. This encodes CASKGPTNEKLFF.

In this sample, this clonotype turned up a few times. The rearrangement uses TRBV14 and TRBJ1-1; 8 bases are shared with TRBD1. V lost 10 bases and J lost 6; bases outside the gene matches: 7. Per germline, CDR1 SGHDN and CDR2 FVKESK. The length of the CDR3 is 12 residues. The CDR3 DNA is TGTGCCACTTCGACAGGGGCGTCTGAAGCTTTCTTT. Amino acids: CATSTGASEAFF.

This clonotype has at least ten counts. This chain connects TRBV3-1 to TRBJ2-7; TRBD2 might be the D (7 bases). CDR3 length equals 16 residues. The ends were cut back, 4 bases at V and 2 bases at J, with 18 bases in the middle. Germline loops: CDR1 LGHDT, CDR2 YNNKEL (reference sequence). CDR3 nucleotide sequence: TGTGCCAGCAGCCTCCGCTGGGGGGGCTCAGCCTACGAGCAGTACTTC. Protein: CASSLRWGGSAYEQYF.

The table lists this clonotype with a few counts. The chain combines TRBV5-5 with TRBJ2-5; 8 nucleotides match TRBD1. The CDR3 runs to 16 residues. Per germline, CDR1 SGHKS and CDR2 YYEKEE (reference sequence). J gave up 2 bases and V 4 bases, and 10 bases lay outside the gene matches. The CDR3 sequence: CASSRQGPIPQETQYF. The CDR3 DNA reads as TGTGCCAGCAGCCGACAGGGGCCGATACCTCAAGAGACCCAGTACTTC. The complete variable domain, with remaining parts taken from reference TRBV5-5 and TRBJ2-5, reads DAGVTQSPTHLIKTRGQQVTLRCSPISGHKSVSWYQQVLGQGPQFIFQYYEKEERGRGNFPDRFSARQFPNYSSELNVNALLLGDSALYLCASSRQGPIPQETQYFGPGTRLLVL.

This chain joins TRBV5-1 and TRBJ2-3; TRBD2 matches at 11 bases. The CDR3 sequence is 14 residues long. Germline CDR1 and CDR2: SGHRS and YFSETQ. V shed 8 bases, J shed 4 bases, and the junction held 6 bases outside the gene matches. The CDR3 sequence: CARKLAGESDTQYF. CDR3 nucleotides: TGCGCCAGGAAACTAGCGGGAGAGTCAGATACGCAGTATTTT.

The chain uses TRBV29-1 and TRBJ1-3; D gene uncertain. V was shortened by 4 bases and J by 0 bases, with 16 bases between the two germline ends. Looked up from germline, CDR1 is SQVTM and CDR2 is ANQGSEA. The CDR3 length is 16 residues. The CDR3 sequence: CSVGLGSLSSGNTIYF. The CDR3 DNA sequence: TGCAGCGTTGGCCTAGGGAGCCTGAGCTCTGGAAACACCATATATTTT.

There are many counts of this clonotype. The V call is TRBV30, the J call TRBJ2-4; D might be TRBD1 (6 bases). The germline CDR1 and CDR2 sequences are GTSNPN and SVGIG (reference sequence). Trimming took off 1 base at V and 4 bases at J, with 14 bases between the two ends. The CDR3 contains 15 residues. As DNA, the CDR3 is TGTGCCTGGAGTGACGGTGAGGGGGAGAAAAACATTCAGTACTTC. Translated, it gives CAWSDGEGEKNIQYF.